These 27 T cell receptor beta chains came from one sample sequenced in a study of blood T cell repertoires in COVID-19. Produced via immunoSEQ multiplex PCR; TCRdb's table is partial and in-frame only. The sample has more than 50,000 clones; 85% are singletons. Material: peripheral blood. The receptors shown here come from a human donor in a cohort sampled during active COVID-19.

This chain joins TRBV19 and TRBJ1-5; D gene uncertain. The CDR3 has 14 residues. V lost 4 bases and J 0 bases, leaving 7 bases between the germline ends. Per germline, CDR1 LNHDA and CDR2 SQIVND (reference sequence). The CDR3 sequence is CASSTGVSNQPQHF. In DNA form, the CDR3 reads TGTGCCAGTAGTACGGGAGTTAGCAATCAGCCCCAGCATTTT.

Notes on this clone: Within the sample, other DNA sequences also encode this same CDR3. The chain recombines TRBV6-4 with TRBJ2-3; 9 bases are a match to TRBD2. Germline CDR1 is MRHNA and CDR2 is SNTAGT. The CDR3 is 16 amino acids. V shed 0 bases and J 3 bases; nucleotides not matched to a gene: 4. As DNA, the CDR3 is TGTGCCAGCAGTGACTCGCGGGGGGGTGGAACAGATACGCAGTATTTT. Translated, it gives CASSDSRGGGTDTQYF.

The V and J genes are TRBV6-5 and TRBJ2-4; 8 bases fit TRBD2. Per germline, CDR1 MNHEY and CDR2 SVGAGI. The V gene end was trimmed by 5 bases and the J gene end by 5 bases; junction bases not matched to a gene: 5. The CDR3 sequence is 14 residues long. For the CDR3, the DNA is TGTGCCAGCAGTACACTAGCGGTCGAAAACATTCAGTACTTC. It yields the protein CASSTLAVENIQYF.

The chain recombines TRBV7-9 with TRBJ2-1, with 8 bases that match TRBD1. V gave up 8 bases and J gave up 9 bases; unmatched junction bases: 12. The CDR3 extends over 14 amino acids. CDR1 SEHNR and CDR2 FQNEAQ come from the germline V gene (reference sequence). CDR3 residues: CASVRGPWDPEQFF. The CDR3 DNA reads TGTGCCAGCGTCAGGGGGCCTTGGGATCCTGAGCAGTTCTTC.

This clone was observed once. V gene TRBV6-4 combines with J gene TRBJ2-3; no reliable D call. Looked up from germline, CDR1 is MRHNA and CDR2 is SNTAGT. Trimming removed 10 bases from V and 0 bases from J, with 14 bases in between. CDR3 length: 14 residues. The CDR3 region is CATSAAASTDTQYF. The CDR3 DNA follows: TGTGCCACCTCGGCGGCCGCAAGCACAGATACGCAGTATTTT.

This chain connects TRBV21-1 to TRBJ2-1; no check of the table's D call, TRBD2, against the DNA was made. TRBV21-1 is a pseudogene segment. CDR3 length equals 15 residues. The CDR3 nucleotides read TGTGCCAGCAGCCCCGGGGGTAGAGCCTACAATGAGCAGTTCTTC. This gives the protein CASSPGGRAYNEQFF.

The V call is TRBV6-2 or TRBV6-3, the J call TRBJ2-3; 8 bases agree with TRBD2. V lost 2 bases and J lost 5; bases outside the gene matches: 9. The CDR3 contains 16 residues. Germline V gene sequence: CDR1 MNHEY, CDR2 SVGEGT. CDR3 protein: CASSYGRAGVLDTQYF. Here the CDR3 DNA reads TGTGCCAGCAGTTACGGGAGAGCGGGGGTTCTAGATACGCAGTATTTT.

This rearrangement joins TRBV28 to TRBJ1-1, with 9 bases lining up with TRBD1. The germline gives CDR1 MDHEN, CDR2 SYDVKM. With V trimmed by 4 bases and J by 4 bases, 4 bases remained unmatched. CDR3 size: 14 residues. Here the CDR3 reads CASSWTGEGTEAFF. The CDR3 DNA reads as TGTGCCAGCAGTTGGACAGGGGAAGGCACTGAAGCTTTCTTT.

This clone was seen once. The chain combines TRBV7-9 with TRBJ1-1; 8 bases fit TRBD1. This CDR3 spans 14 amino acids. With 5 bases clipped from V and 3 bases from J, the junction kept 5 bases outside the gene matches. Germline CDR1 reads SEHNR; CDR2 reads FQNEAQ (reference sequence). The CDR3 reads CASSQGQAYTEAFF. The CDR3, as DNA: TGTGCCAGCAGCCAGGGACAGGCGTACACTGAAGCTTTCTTT.

The chain employs TRBV10-2 and TRBJ1-2; 12 positions match TRBD1. The CDR3 length is 16 residues. Germline CDR1 and CDR2: WSHSY and SAAADI. V shed 7 bases and J 2 bases; nucleotides not matched to a gene: 8. CDR3 sequence (DNA): TGCGCCAGCACCACTTGGGGACAGGGGGCGAACTATGGCTACACCTTC. Its protein is CASTTWGQGANYGYTF.

This clone was counted a few times. This chain links TRBV5-6 with TRBJ1-2; 11 bases fit TRBD1. V lost 4 bases and J lost 2; bases outside the gene matches: 4. Germline V CDR1 and CDR2: SGHDT, YYEEEE. This CDR3 comprises 15 residues. The CDR3 is CASSPWTGGNYGYTF. CDR3 coding DNA: TGTGCCAGCAGCCCCTGGACAGGGGGCAACTATGGCTACACCTTC.

The chain couples TRBV19 to TRBJ2-7, with a weak D call TRBD1 (6 bases). V shed 5 bases and J shed 1 base, with 15 bases lying between them. From germline, CDR1 is LNHDA and CDR2 SQIVND (reference sequence). This CDR3 has 15 residues. Here the CDR3 reads CASSGPGQTSYEQYF. The DNA for the CDR3 is TGTGCCAGTAGTGGGCCGGGACAAACTTCCTACGAGCAGTACTTC.

This clone was seen just once. The gene calls are TRBV4-2 and TRBJ2-3; 12 bases are shared with TRBD2. This CDR3 contains 18 residues. Germline CDR1 is LGHNA and CDR2 is YNFKEQ. The J segment lost 2 bases and the V segment lost 0 bases, leaving 6 bases of the junction unmatched. CDR3 in DNA: TGTGCCAGCAGCCAAGATCCACTAGCGGGGGGCGACACAGATACGCAGTATTTT. Translated, it gives CASSQDPLAGGDTDTQYF.

This clone occurred a few times. V usage is TRBV10-3 and J usage is TRBJ2-7; the D gene is possibly TRBD1 (5 bases). Deletions cut 5 bases from V and 5 bases from J, with 13 bases between. CDR1 is ENHRY and CDR2 is SYGVKD in the germline V gene. There are 13 residues in the CDR3. The CDR3, as DNA: TGTGCCATCAGTCTCAGGGCGGTCGACGAGCAGTACTTC. The encoded protein is CAISLRAVDEQYF.

This sequence joins TRBV2 and TRBJ2-1; TRBD2 agrees at 8 bases. Germline values: CDR1 SNHLY, CDR2 FYNNEI. This CDR3 has 15 residues. V dropped 2 bases and J dropped 3; count of bases not matched to a gene: 3. In DNA form, the CDR3 reads TGTGCCAGCAGTGAAAGGCTAGCGGGCTACAATGAGCAGTTCTTC. Residues: CASSERLAGYNEQFF. The full variable domain, with the rest looked up from reference TRBV2 and TRBJ2-1, is EPEVTQTPSHQVTQMGQEVILRCVPISNHLYFYWYRQILGQKVEFLVSFYNNEISEKSEIFDDQFSVERPDGSNFTLKIRSTKLEDSAMYFCASSERLAGYNEQFFGPGTRLTVL.

This chain links TRBV7-9 with TRBJ1-4; D is unresolved. V was cut by 1 base and J by 6 bases, with 12 bases left in between. Germline V gene lookup returns CDR1 SEHNR and CDR2 FQNEAQ (reference sequence). This CDR3 is built from 15 residues. CDR3 residues: CASSLGRTSDEKLFF. The CDR3 nucleotides read TGTGCCAGCAGCTTAGGGAGGACGTCGGATGAAAAACTGTTTTTT.

This rearrangement joins TRBV6-2 or TRBV6-3 to TRBJ2-2, with 8 bases matching TRBD2. In germline, CDR1 is MNHEY, CDR2 SVGEGT. V shed 4 bases and J 5 bases; nucleotides not matched to a gene: 6. CDR3 length equals 15 residues. CDR3 residues: CASSSPQRGTGELFF. In nucleotides, the CDR3 is TGTGCCAGCAGTTCCCCCCAGCGGGGGACCGGGGAGCTGTTTTTT.

The chain employs TRBV12-3 or TRBV12-4 and TRBJ1-5, with D possibly matching TRBD1 (6 bases). There are 12 residues in the CDR3. Deletions cut 6 bases from V and 5 bases from J, with 8 bases between. The CDR3 sequence is CASSTGYQPQHF. In nucleotides, the CDR3 is TGTGCCAGCAGCACAGGGTATCAGCCCCAGCATTTT.

The rearrangement joins TRBV19 to TRBJ1-2, with TRBD1 as a possible D gene (5 bases). CDR1 LNHDA and CDR2 SQIVND come from the germline V gene (reference sequence). CDR3 length: 11 amino acids. Trimming removed 7 bases at V and 2 bases at J, with 5 bases between. CDR3 nucleotide sequence: TGTGCCAGTACAGGGAACTATGGCTACACCTTC. Translation: CASTGNYGYTF.

The chain links TRBV19 to TRBJ2-1; perhaps TRBD2 as D (7 bases). Germline lookup yields CDR1 LNHDA and CDR2 SQIVND (reference sequence). The V and J ends lost 4 bases and 8 bases respectively, with 18 bases between them. The CDR3 contains 15 residues. This CDR3 is CASSKKPRGGDEQFF. The CDR3 region has the DNA TGTGCCAGTAGTAAGAAGCCAAGAGGGGGGGATGAGCAGTTCTTC.

This clone was detected once. V and J are TRBV7-8 and TRBJ2-7; 12 positions agree with TRBD1. In germline, CDR1 is SGHVS, CDR2 FQNEAQ. The CDR3 extends over 17 amino acids. V lost 1 base, J lost 6 bases, and 10 bases stayed unmatched. The CDR3 loop reads CASSLVGTGGAMTEQYF. CDR3 coding DNA: TGTGCCAGCAGCTTAGTAGGGACAGGGGGCGCGATGACCGAGCAGTACTTC.

This clone was seen only a few times. V gene TRBV18 combines with J gene TRBJ2-1, with a possible D match to TRBD2 (5 bases). The CDR3 is 17 amino acids. Germline CDR1 is KGHSH and CDR2 is LQKENI. The germline V and J ends were trimmed by 0 bases and 0 bases, with 12 bases remaining between them. The CDR3 protein is CASSPPEAFASYNEQFF. The CDR3, as DNA: TGTGCCAGCTCACCACCGGAGGCGTTCGCCTCCTACAATGAGCAGTTCTTC. Full variable domain (outside the CDR3, taken from reference TRBV18 and TRBJ2-1): NAGVMQNPRHLVRRRGQEARLRCSPMKGHSHVYWYRQLPEEGLKFMVYLQKENIIDESGMPKERFSAEFPKEGPSILRIQQVVRGDSAAYFCASSPPEAFASYNEQFFGPGTRLTVL.

V usage is TRBV3-1 (or the pseudogene TRBV3-2) and J usage is TRBJ2-2; TRBD2 agrees at 10 bases. The CDR3 consists of 19 residues. The trim removed 3 bases at V and 2 bases at J, leaving 12 bases unmatched. CDR1 LGHDT and CDR2 YNNKEL come from the germline V gene (reference sequence). The CDR3 region has the DNA TGTGCCAGCAGCCAGAGGGTAGCGGGGGGAATATTTAACACCGGGGAGCTGTTTTTT. Amino acid sequence: CASSQRVAGGIFNTGELFF.

The chain combines TRBV24-1 with TRBJ1-5; no definite D call. V gave up 7 bases and J gave up 10 bases, with 13 bases separating them. Germline V lookup: CDR1 KGHDR, CDR2 SFDVKD. The CDR3 has 12 amino acids. CDR3 sequence: CATRGAEEPQHF. The CDR3 DNA follows: TGTGCCACCAGGGGAGCTGAAGAACCCCAGCATTTT.

The V and J genes are TRBV5-8 and TRBJ2-5; TRBD2 aligns across 14 bases. Unmatched junction bases numbered 5, after V lost 4 bases and J lost 0 bases. From germline, CDR1 is SGHTS and CDR2 YDEGEE. The CDR3 consists of 17 residues. In DNA form, the CDR3 reads TGTGCCAGCAGCCCCGGGACTAGCGGGAGCAACCAAGAGACCCAGTACTTC. It specifies CASSPGTSGSNQETQYF.

This clone showed up just a few times. V usage is TRBV7-6 and J usage is TRBJ1-5; 9 bases align to TRBD1. CDR1 and CDR2 from the germline V gene are SGHVS and FNYEAQ. The CDR3 extends over 16 amino acids. The junction had 5 bases not matched to a gene; V was cut back by 5 bases and J by 0 bases. CDR3: CASSRGTGTSNQPQHF. Written as DNA, the CDR3 is TGTGCCAGCAGCCGAGGGACAGGGACTAGCAATCAGCCCCAGCATTTT.

V is TRBV7-9 and J is TRBJ2-3; 7 nucleotides match TRBD2. The V and J ends lost 2 bases and 2 bases, in that order; junction bases with no gene match: 7. CDR1 SEHNR and CDR2 FQNEAQ come from the germline V gene (reference sequence). CDR3 size: 16 residues. This CDR3 reads CASSLRSSGLTDTQYF. DNA for the CDR3: TGTGCCAGCAGCTTACGGTCTAGCGGACTCACAGATACGCAGTATTTT.